The 30 T cell receptor beta chains below come from one sample, sequenced in a study of blood T cells in healthy people across ages. A sample-barcoded 5' primer and a J-beta primer mix were used in a second PCR of roughly 6 to 12 cycles. One entry per CDR3 protein results from TCRdb running MiXCR on the 5' RACE reads. The repertoire holds about 1,400,000 distinct CDR3 sequences, around 55% seen once, with roughly 6.3% in the top ten. The specimen was blood. These receptors originate from a man between 18 and 35 years old in good health.

Comments on this clonotype: At one end the junction does not follow the germline gene, possibly because of a read error. This chain joins TRBV4-1 and TRBJ1-3; D is undetermined. The CDR3 spans 16 residues. The germline V gene has CDR1 MGHRA and CDR2 YSYEKL. Here the CDR3 reads CASSQDLPISGNTVYF. The CDR3 DNA reads as TGCGCCAGCAGCCAAGATCTTCCGATCTCTGGAAACACCGTATATTTT.

This clonotype was seen a handful of times. This chain joins TRBV4-1 and TRBJ1-2; unclear D gene. V lost 3 bases to trimming and J lost 4 bases, with 12 bases between them. Germline loops: CDR1 MGHRA, CDR2 YSYEKL. This CDR3 region has 14 residues. CDR3 residues: CASSQESDGYGYTF. Written as DNA, the CDR3 is TGCGCCAGCAGCCAGGAGTCAGACGGCTATGGCTACACCTTC.

The rearrangement joins TRBV4-3 to TRBJ1-2; TRBD1 agrees at 7 bases. CDR3 length: 18 residues. Germline CDR1 reads LGHNA; CDR2 reads YSLEER. V shed 2 bases and J 0 bases; nucleotides not matched to a gene: 12. The CDR3 DNA follows: TGCGCCAGCAGCCAACTCGCTGCAGGACAGGCCCCTAACTATGGCTACACCTTC. Its translation: CASSQLAAGQAPNYGYTF.

This sequence joins TRBV5-6 and TRBJ2-4; 9 bases agree with TRBD2. The J call may be in error: the DNA end matches TRBJ2-7 better. This CDR3 region has 15 residues. Germline CDR1 SGHDT, CDR2 YYEEEE. The chain's CDR3 is CASTQGLAGYYEQYF. CDR3 nucleotides: TGTGCCAGCACCCAGGGGCTAGCGGGGTACTACGAGCAGTACTTC.

The V call is TRBV4-3, the J call TRBJ2-7; D remains unclear. The CDR3 extends over 14 amino acids. Looked up from germline, CDR1 is LGHNA and CDR2 is YSLEER. V was shortened by 0 bases and J by 3 bases, with 9 bases between the two germline ends. The CDR3 region is CASSQDVGGYEQYF. CDR3 sequence (DNA): TGCGCCAGCAGCCAAGATGTGGGTGGCTACGAGCAGTACTTC.

The chain is built from TRBV24-1 and TRBJ2-3, with TRBD1 matching 8 bases. V gave up 4 bases and J gave up 0 bases; unmatched junction bases: 8. In germline, CDR1 is KGHDR, CDR2 SFDVKD. The CDR3 totals 17 residues. CDR3 nucleotides: TGTGCCACCAGTGACGCGCCCGGGACAGGCAGCACAGATACGCAGTATTTT. As protein: CATSDAPGTGSTDTQYF.

The J gene is TRBJ1-4, the V gene TRBV7-2; 9 bases agree with TRBD1. With 1 base clipped from V and 0 bases from J, the junction kept 6 bases outside the gene matches. CDR3 length equals 18 residues. CDR1 SGHTA and CDR2 FQGNSA come from the germline V gene. The DNA for the CDR3 is TGTGCCAGCAGCTTAGGACCGGGACAGGGACCAACTAATGAAAAACTGTTTTTT. Amino acids: CASSLGPGQGPTNEKLFF.

This clonotype showed up just a few times. The chain recombines TRBV4-2 with TRBJ2-3; no clear D gene. The ends were cut back, 4 bases at V and 2 bases at J, with 13 bases in the middle. The CDR3 extends over 15 amino acids. Germline values: CDR1 LGHNA, CDR2 YNFKEQ. The CDR3 nucleotides are TGTGCCAGCAGCCTTGTATTAACAGACACAGATACGCAGTATTTT. Translation: CASSLVLTDTDTQYF.

This clonotype has only a few counts. V usage is TRBV12-5 and J usage is TRBJ2-1, with D unresolved. The CDR3 is made up of 15 amino acids. The germline gives CDR1 LGHNT, CDR2 FRNRAP. The V and J ends lost 1 base and 4 bases respectively, with 11 bases between them. Here the CDR3 DNA reads TGTGCTAGTGGTTTGGGGCTAGTCACTTACAATGAGCAGTTCTTC. Translated: CASGLGLVTYNEQFF.

The V call is TRBV18, the J call TRBJ2-7; D remains ambiguous. The CDR3 covers 15 residues. Germline V gene sequence: CDR1 KGHSH, CDR2 LQKENI. The ends were cut back, 1 base at V and 2 bases at J, with 12 bases in the middle. The CDR3 sequence is CASSPRAGTTYEQYF. As DNA, the CDR3 is TGTGCCAGCTCACCACGGGCAGGAACCACCTACGAGCAGTACTTC.

This clonotype was picked up a small number of times. The V and J genes are TRBV20-1 and TRBJ2-3, with 13 bases that match TRBD2. The CDR3 is 18 residues long. With V trimmed by 2 bases and J by 4 bases, 12 bases remained unmatched. Germline values: CDR1 DFQATT, CDR2 SNEGSKA (reference sequence). The CDR3 DNA follows: TGCAGTGCTAGATCTGGGGTAACTAGCGGGAGGGCCCCAGATACGCAGTATTTT. Translated: CSARSGVTSGRAPDTQYF.

The J gene is TRBJ2-7, the V gene TRBV3-1, with 9 bases matching TRBD2. After removal of 0 bases from V and 6 bases from J, the junction contained 9 bases not matched to a gene. The CDR3 is 16 amino acids. The V gene's germline CDR1 is LGHDT and CDR2 YNNKEL (reference sequence). The CDR3 spells CASSQEHRAGGVEQYF. The CDR3 DNA reads as TGTGCCAGCAGCCAAGAGCATAGAGCGGGAGGAGTCGAGCAGTACTTC.

This clonotype was observed a few times. The V gene is TRBV28, the J gene TRBJ2-7; D might be TRBD1 or TRBD2, each matching 6 bases. Germline V gene lookup returns CDR1 MDHEN and CDR2 SYDVKM. The CDR3 is 14 residues long. The V end was cut by 4 bases, the J end by 0 bases, with 10 bases between. The CDR3 sequence is CASSWRGTSYEQYF. The CDR3 DNA follows: TGTGCCAGCAGTTGGAGGGGGACCTCCTACGAGCAGTACTTC.

This clonotype has a handful of counts. The rearrangement uses TRBV20-1 and TRBJ2-1; 7 nucleotides align to TRBD1. Germline loops: CDR1 DFQATT, CDR2 SNEGSKA (reference sequence). The CDR3 consists of 14 residues. The J segment lost 4 bases and the V segment lost 5 bases, leaving 8 bases of the junction unmatched. CDR3 loop: CSAARDSGYNEQFF. The CDR3 nucleotides are TGCAGTGCTGCTCGGGACAGTGGGTACAATGAGCAGTTCTTC.

This chain joins TRBV29-1 and TRBJ1-1; the D is unclear. The germline CDR1 and CDR2 sequences are SQVTM and ANQGSEA. Trimming cost V 3 bases and J 0 bases, with 11 bases left between them. This CDR3 comprises 14 residues. The CDR3 DNA sequence: TGCAGCGTTGAGGTGAAATTTATGAACACTGAAGCTTTCTTT. Translated: CSVEVKFMNTEAFF.

The V gene is TRBV6-5, the J gene TRBJ1-2; 10 bases are shared with TRBD1. V was pared by 7 bases and J by 7 bases, with 9 bases of the junction left unmatched. Germline CDR1 reads MNHEY; CDR2 reads SVGAGI. The CDR3 contains 14 residues. The CDR3 DNA follows: TGTGCCAGCATTGGACAGGGGGGCCCTCGTGGCTACACCTTC. This encodes CASIGQGGPRGYTF.

The chain joins TRBV6-2 or TRBV6-3 to TRBJ1-4, with D possibly matching TRBD1 (6 bases). CDR3 length equals 14 residues. Trimming removed 6 bases at V and 8 bases at J, with 16 bases between. Per the germline V gene, CDR1 is MNHEY and CDR2 is SVGEGT. The DNA for the CDR3 is TGTGCCAGCAGCGACGGACAGACGGGGGAAAAACTGTTTTTT. This encodes CASSDGQTGEKLFF.

This clonotype was observed a handful of times. CDR3 sequence reads: CASSRTGWGTEAFF. As DNA, the CDR3 is TGTGCCAGCAGCCGAACAGGGTGGGGCACTGAAGCTTTCTTT. The chain employs TRBV28 and TRBJ1-1; D is perhaps TRBD1 (6 bases). Trimming pared 6 bases from V and 4 bases from J, leaving 15 bases between. CDR3 length: 14 residues. Germline V gives CDR1 MDHEN, CDR2 SYDVKM.

Only a few counts were recorded for this clonotype. The rearrangement links TRBV20-1 to TRBJ2-7; 8 nucleotides agree with TRBD1. The CDR3 is 15 amino acids. The trim removed 3 bases at V and 3 bases at J, leaving 10 bases unmatched. CDR1 and CDR2 from the germline V gene are DFQATT and SNEGSKA (reference sequence). The CDR3 DNA sequence: TGCAGTGCTAGGCCACGACAGGGGATTTTCTACGAGCAGTACTTC. This codes for CSARPRQGIFYEQYF.

The chain uses TRBV10-3 and TRBJ2-4; D ambiguous. V was trimmed by 3 bases and J by 3 bases, leaving 18 bases between them. Germline lookup yields CDR1 ENHRY and CDR2 SYGVKD. The CDR3 runs to 17 residues. CDR3 DNA sequence: TGTGCCATCAGTGACCCCGACCGGGCCCCCTACAAAAACATTCAGTACTTC. Translated: CAISDPDRAPYKNIQYF.

The gene calls are TRBV7-6 and TRBJ2-2; 8 bases map to TRBD1. The CDR3 runs to 16 residues. From germline, CDR1 is SGHVS and CDR2 FNYEAQ. After removal of 5 bases from V and 5 bases from J, the junction contained 10 bases not matched to a gene. CDR3: CASSASTGVVTGELFF. CDR3 sequence (DNA): TGTGCCAGCAGCGCGTCGACAGGGGTAGTAACCGGGGAGCTGTTTTTT.

This clonotype was counted between two and nine times. This chain connects TRBV6-2 or TRBV6-3 to TRBJ1-5; TRBD1 aligns across 11 bases. The CDR3 loop spans 15 amino acids. Germline CDR1 reads MNHEY; CDR2 reads SVGEGT. The ends lost 4 bases at V and 7 bases at J; junction bases unmatched: 6. The CDR3 nucleotides read TGTGCCAGCAGTTGGGGACAGGGGGAAGGGCAGCCCCAGCATTTT. This encodes CASSWGQGEGQPQHF.

A single count supports this clonotype. The chain recombines TRBV7-9 with TRBJ2-7; 8 bases align to TRBD1. CDR1 and CDR2 from the germline V gene are SEHNR and FQNEAQ (reference sequence). With 6 bases clipped from V and 3 bases from J, the junction kept 10 bases outside the gene matches. The CDR3 length is 15 residues. CDR3 in amino acids: CASSSGSGGFYEQYF. The CDR3 coding sequence is TGTGCCAGCAGTTCAGGTTCAGGGGGCTTCTACGAGCAGTACTTC.

The chain joins TRBV18 to TRBJ2-7, with D maybe TRBD1 (6 bases). Looked up from germline, CDR1 is KGHSH and CDR2 is LQKENI. This CDR3 spans 15 amino acids. With 1 base removed from V and 2 bases from J, the gap between germline ends came to 12 bases. DNA for the CDR3: TGTGCCAGCTCACCACACAGGGATCCACCCTACGAGCAGTACTTC. Protein: CASSPHRDPPYEQYF.

For the CDR3, the DNA is TGCAGTGCTAGACTCGGGGTTGCCTATAATTCACCCCTCCACTTT. This encodes CSARLGVAYNSPLHF. The V call is TRBV20-1, the J call TRBJ1-6; D call uncertain. The CDR3 runs to 15 residues. The germline CDR1 and CDR2 sequences are DFQATT and SNEGSKA (reference sequence). Deletions cut 2 bases from V and 2 bases from J, with 10 bases between.

This chain links TRBV7-9 with TRBJ1-1; tentative D call: TRBD1 (5 bases). V was cut by 4 bases and J by 1 base, with 13 bases left in between. The CDR3 is 15 amino acids. The germline V gene encodes CDR1 SEHNR and CDR2 FQNEAQ (reference sequence). CDR3 DNA: TGTGCCAGCAGCTCCCCCTGGGGCAGGAACACTGAAGCTTTCTTT. It is translated as CASSSPWGRNTEAFF.

CDR3 in DNA: TGTGCCAGCAGTGGCTGGGGTACGGGCACTGAAGCTTTCTTT. Translated: CASSGWGTGTEAFF. V gene TRBV11-1 combines with J gene TRBJ1-1; D gene unclear. Germline V gene lookup returns CDR1 SGHAT and CDR2 FQDESV (reference sequence). V was shortened by 6 bases and J by 4 bases, with 15 bases between the two germline ends. The CDR3 covers 14 residues.

Only a few counts were recorded for this clonotype. The V gene is TRBV27, the J gene TRBJ2-7; perhaps TRBD1 as D (6 bases). V lost 7 bases and J 2 bases, leaving 15 bases between the germline ends. This CDR3 spans 14 amino acids. Germline CDR1 and CDR2: MNHEY and SMNVEV (reference sequence). The CDR3 spells CASNPIGGPYEQYF. DNA for the CDR3: TGTGCCAGCAACCCGATAGGGGGTCCCTACGAGCAGTACTTC.

CDR3 DNA sequence: TGTGCCAGCAGCTTAGAAGTACGGACCCAGTACTTC. Translated: CASSLEVRTQYF. The J gene is TRBJ2-5, the V gene TRBV11-2, with unresolved D. CDR3 length: 12 residues. Germline assignment: CDR1 SGHAT and CDR2 FQNNGV. V was pared by 0 bases and J by 7 bases, with 6 bases between.

This clonotype showed up just once. The J gene is TRBJ2-1, the V gene TRBV7-2; a possible D gene is TRBD2 (5 bases). The CDR3 length is 16 residues. Germline V gene data show CDR1 as SGHTA and CDR2 as FQGNSA. V shed 0 bases and J shed 4 bases, with 13 bases lying between them. CDR3 sequence: CASSLASSSVYNEQFF. CDR3 DNA: TGTGCCAGCAGCTTAGCGTCGAGTAGCGTTTACAATGAGCAGTTCTTC.